What follows are 25 T cell receptor beta chains derived from one specimen sequenced in a study of T cell responses to AZD1222 COVID-19 vaccine. Profiling relied on immunoSEQ multiplex PCR, and the TCRdb table lists in-frame clones only, not all of them. The repertoire consists of more than 75,000 clones, with around nine tenths occurring once and the leading ten covering 6% to 7.5%. The sequencing here drew on peripheral blood, taken 28 days after the second AZD1222 dose. These receptors came from an adult who received the AZD1222 COVID-19 vaccine.

The chain uses TRBV27 and TRBJ2-7; the match to TRBD1 covers 9 bases. Germline CDR1 MNHEY, CDR2 SMNVEV (reference sequence). The CDR3 covers 14 residues. With V trimmed by 4 bases and J by 3 bases, 4 bases remained unmatched. The CDR3 protein is CASSSPGQGYEQYF. The CDR3 region has the DNA TGTGCCAGCAGTTCGCCGGGACAGGGCTACGAGCAGTACTTC.

The genes are TRBV6-2 or TRBV6-3 and TRBJ1-1; D not certain. This CDR3 has 13 amino acids. Trimming cost V 6 bases and J 3 bases, with 11 bases left between them. Looked up from germline, CDR1 is MNHEY and CDR2 is SVGEGT. CDR3 nucleotide sequence: TGTGCCAGCAGCGGTATGGTGGACACTGAAGCTTTCTTT. Encoded protein: CASSGMVDTEAFF.

The V and J genes are TRBV7-6 and TRBJ2-1; TRBD2 aligns across 10 bases. The length of the CDR3 is 16 residues. V was pared by 3 bases and J by 9 bases, with 11 bases of the junction left unmatched. Germline CDR1 SGHVS, CDR2 FNYEAQ. The CDR3 DNA follows: TGTGCCAGCAGCTTGCGAGGGACTAGCGCGGCCGGTGAGCAGTTCTTC. The encoded protein is CASSLRGTSAAGEQFF. Full variable domain (remainder filled in from reference TRBV7-6 and TRBJ2-1): GAGVSQSPRYKVTKRGQDVALRCDPISGHVSLYWYRQALGQGPEFLTYFNYEAQQDKSGLPNDRFSAERPEGSISTLTIQRTEQRDSAMYRCASSLRGTSAAGEQFFGPGTRLTVL.

The chain recombines TRBV7-3 with TRBJ2-2; D is perhaps TRBD2 (6 bases). V was cut by 2 bases and J by 5 bases, with 24 bases left in between. This CDR3 is 19 amino acids long. The germline gives CDR1 SGHTA, CDR2 FQGTGA. The CDR3 DNA follows: TGTGCCAGCAGCTTACGCGGCCGGGGGACCCATATTCCGACCGGGGAGCTGTTTTTT. Amino acids: CASSLRGRGTHIPTGELFF. The whole variable domain, remainder taken from reference TRBV7-3 and TRBJ2-2, is GAGVSQTPSNKVTEKGKYVELRCDPISGHTALYWYRQSLGQGPEFLIYFQGTGAADDSGLPNDRFFAVRPEGSVSTLKIQRTERGDSAVYLCASSLRGRGTHIPTGELFFGEGSRLTVL.

As for this clone: At one end the junction does not follow the germline gene, possibly because of a read error. This chain uses TRBV27 with TRBJ1-2; a weak D match, TRBD1 (5 bases). The CDR3 totals 15 residues. Looked up from germline, CDR1 is MNHEY and CDR2 is SMNVEV (reference sequence). CDR3 amino acids: CASSPTGTGPYDYTF. The CDR3 region has the DNA TGTGCCAGCAGTCCAACCGGGACGGGACCCTATGACTACACCTTC.

The J gene is TRBJ2-1, the V gene TRBV7-9; 8 bases map to TRBD1. The CDR3 totals 15 residues. Trimming at V came to 2 bases and at J to 5 bases, leaving 5 bases not matched to a gene. Germline CDR1 reads SEHNR; CDR2 reads FQNEAQ (reference sequence). CDR3 sequence: CASSLRQGTNNEQFF. The CDR3 DNA follows: TGTGCCAGCAGCTTACGACAGGGGACGAACAATGAGCAGTTCTTC.

The CDR3 DNA follows: TGTGCCAGCCAGATCAACCCCTCGGGACTCGCAAATACGCAGTATTTT. Translated: CASQINPSGLANTQYF. This chain uses TRBV27 with TRBJ2-3; D is perhaps TRBD2 (6 bases). The CDR3 is 16 amino acids. The germline V gene has CDR1 MNHEY and CDR2 SMNVEV (reference sequence). The germline V and J ends were trimmed by 8 bases and 7 bases, with 25 bases remaining between them.

This sequence joins TRBV11-3 and TRBJ2-7; D is possibly TRBD1 (6 bases). CDR1 and CDR2 from the germline V gene are SGHNT and YENEEA. V gave up 6 bases and J gave up 0 bases, with 15 bases separating them. The CDR3 runs to 15 residues. DNA of the CDR3: TGTGCCAGCAGAACCCGGGGACATCGCTCCTACGAGCAGTACTTC. This codes for CASRTRGHRSYEQYF.

CDR3 nucleotide sequence: TGCGCCAGCAGTCGAACCCCCTGGGAGACCCAGTACTTC. Protein: CASSRTPWETQYF. This chain joins TRBV10-1 and TRBJ2-5, with unresolved D. V lost 5 bases, J lost 5 bases, and 12 bases lay in between. Germline CDR1 is WNHNN and CDR2 is SYGVQD (reference sequence). CDR3 length: 13 residues.

The table lists this clone with a few counts. The V call is TRBV15, the J call TRBJ2-2, with TRBD1 matching over 8 bases. Germline V gene data show CDR1 as LNHNV and CDR2 as YYDKDF (reference sequence). With V trimmed by 9 bases and J by 5 bases, 8 bases remained unmatched. The CDR3 totals 14 residues. In DNA, the CDR3 is TGTGCCACAGGACAGGGAAGTCAGACCGGGGAGCTGTTTTTT. This codes for CATGQGSQTGELFF.

CDR3 nucleotides: TGCAGCTACCACGGGCAGGACAGATCAAACTATGGCTACACCTTC. This gives the protein CSYHGQDRSNYGYTF. The chain combines TRBV29-1 with TRBJ1-2; weak D call: TRBD1 (6 bases). CDR1 is SQVTM and CDR2 is ANQGSEA in the germline V gene. With 8 bases removed from V and 2 bases from J, the gap between germline ends came to 21 bases. The CDR3 is 15 residues long.

Remarks on this clone: This may be a read error: a much more frequent sequence differs by one nucleotide. This chain connects TRBV7-9 to TRBJ1-5, with 7 bases matching TRBD1. V lost 5 bases to trimming and J lost 2 bases; unmatched junction nucleotides: 3. CDR1 and CDR2 from the germline V gene are SEHNR and FQNEAQ (reference sequence). The length of the CDR3 is 14 residues. The CDR3 region is CASSTTGGNQPQHF. The CDR3 coding sequence is TGTGCCAGCAGCACTACAGGGGGCAATCAGCCCCAGCATTTT.

The rearrangement links TRBV4-1 to TRBJ2-6; TRBD2 matches at 10 bases. The CDR3 is 19 residues long. V gave up 2 bases and J gave up 0 bases; unmatched junction bases: 7. Per the germline V gene, CDR1 is MGHRA and CDR2 is YSYEKL. CDR3 sequence reads: CASSQKKLAGNSGANVLTF. The DNA for the CDR3 is TGCGCCAGCAGCCAAAAAAAACTAGCGGGGAACTCTGGGGCCAACGTCCTGACTTTC.

The V call is TRBV24-1, the J call TRBJ2-6, with D uncertain. Germline CDR1 reads KGHDR; CDR2 reads SFDVKD. This CDR3 region has 18 residues. V shed 4 bases and J shed 0 bases, with 15 bases lying between them. CDR3 DNA sequence: TGTGCCACCAGTGAGGACCTTCCTAACCCCTCTGGGGCCAACGTCCTGACTTTC. The encoded protein is CATSEDLPNPSGANVLTF.

The chain combines TRBV29-1 with TRBJ2-7; maybe TRBD1 (5 bases). Germline V CDR1 and CDR2: SQVTM, ANQGSEA. Trimming stripped 5 bases from V and 5 bases from J, with 10 bases between. The CDR3 is made up of 11 amino acids. CDR3: CSVRWGHEQYF. CDR3 nucleotide sequence: TGCAGCGTTCGCTGGGGCCACGAGCAGTACTTC.

The chain is built from TRBV5-1 and TRBJ1-1, with D maybe TRBD1 (6 bases). Trimming took off 0 bases at V and 2 bases at J, with 14 bases between the two ends. Germline assignment: CDR1 SGHRS and CDR2 YFSETQ. The CDR3 loop spans 16 amino acids. In DNA, the CDR3 is TGCGCCAGCAGCTTGGATCGGGGGCAGATAAACACTGAAGCTTTCTTT. Protein: CASSLDRGQINTEAFF.

This chain joins TRBV14 and TRBJ2-5; D remains ambiguous. This CDR3 comprises 14 residues. Germline CDR1 and CDR2: SGHDN and FVKESK. Trimming shortened V by 4 bases and J by 1 base, and 10 bases separated the two germline ends. CDR3 in DNA: TGTGCCAGCAGCCCATCCTGGGTCCAAGAGACCCAGTACTTC. Encoded protein: CASSPSWVQETQYF. Using reference TRBV14 and TRBJ2-5 for the parts outside the CDR3, the full variable domain is EAGVTQFPSHSVIEKGQTVTLRCDPISGHDNLYWYRRVMGKEIKFLLHFVKESKQDESGMPNNRFLAERTGGTYSTLKVQPAELEDSGVYFCASSPSWVQETQYFGPGTRLLVL.

This chain links TRBV3-1 (or the pseudogene TRBV3-2) with TRBJ1-1; D is unclear. The germline CDR1 and CDR2 sequences are LGHDT and YNNKEL (reference sequence). This CDR3 is 14 amino acids long. Trimming removed 1 base at V and 10 bases at J, with 16 bases between. The CDR3: CASSQVYSLAGAFF. CDR3 nucleotides: TGTGCCAGCAGCCAAGTTTACAGTCTTGCTGGAGCTTTCTTT.

The chain joins TRBV6-2 or TRBV6-3 to TRBJ1-2; D is uncertain. CDR1 and CDR2 (germline): MNHEY, SVGEGT. Trimming left V 2 bases short and J 3 bases short, with 16 bases between. CDR3 length equals 16 residues. DNA for the CDR3: TGTGCCAGCAGTTACCCCCCGGCTGGGCCCGACTATGGCTACACCTTC. Protein: CASSYPPAGPDYGYTF.

V gene TRBV5-1 combines with J gene TRBJ2-1, with D perhaps matching TRBD1 or TRBD2 (7 bases each). The V gene lost 0 bases and the J gene lost 7 bases, with 11 bases spanning the gap. In germline, CDR1 is SGHRS, CDR2 YFSETQ. The CDR3 totals 14 residues. The CDR3 DNA reads TGCGCCAGCAGCTTGGGACAGGGAGGGAATGAGCAGTTCTTC. Translated: CASSLGQGGNEQFF.

The chain is built from TRBV4-3 and TRBJ2-4, with D uncertain. In germline, CDR1 is LGHNA, CDR2 YSLEER. CDR3 length: 13 amino acids. Trimming pared 1 base from V and 10 bases from J, leaving 11 bases between. CDR3 sequence reads: CASSQVSTSIQYF. CDR3 sequence (DNA): TGCGCCAGCAGCCAAGTTAGCACGTCGATTCAGTACTTC.

The rearrangement uses TRBV6-2 or TRBV6-3 and TRBJ2-5, with D possibly TRBD2 on 6 matching bases. Trimming took 2 bases from V and 6 from J, leaving 28 bases between them. In germline, CDR1 is MNHEY, CDR2 SVGEGT. The CDR3 covers 19 residues. The CDR3 coding sequence is TGTGCCAGCAGTTACGCAGGACCCAGGGACTCACTCCCCGTGCAGACCCAGTACTTC. It specifies CASSYAGPRDSLPVQTQYF.

The chain uses TRBV18 and TRBJ2-7, with TRBD1 identical over 9 bases. There are 17 residues in the CDR3. Trimming at V came to 4 bases and at J to 6 bases, leaving 16 bases not matched to a gene. CDR1 and CDR2 from the germline V gene are KGHSH and LQKENI. CDR3 sequence: CASSLEGQGGRSSEQYF. As DNA, the CDR3 is TGTGCCAGCTCACTTGAGGGACAGGGAGGGAGAAGTTCCGAGCAGTACTTC.

V and J are TRBV7-8 and TRBJ1-1; no reliable D call. The germline V gene has CDR1 SGHVS and CDR2 FQNEAQ. This CDR3 has 16 amino acids. Trimming left V 4 bases short and J 2 bases short, with 17 bases between. This CDR3 reads CASSYDTRTPNTEAFF. Written as DNA, the CDR3 is TGTGCCAGCAGCTATGACACCAGAACCCCCAACACTGAAGCTTTCTTT.

This chain uses TRBV30 with TRBJ2-2; the D gene could be TRBD1 or TRBD2 (6 bases each). Trimming stripped 7 bases from V and 2 bases from J, with 20 bases between. CDR1 is GTSNPN, CDR2 SVGIG, per germline (reference sequence). The CDR3 consists of 16 residues. DNA for the CDR3: TGTGCCTTAAACCCCCCGGGGGCTTTTAACACCGGGGAGCTGTTTTTT. Encoded protein: CALNPPGAFNTGELFF.